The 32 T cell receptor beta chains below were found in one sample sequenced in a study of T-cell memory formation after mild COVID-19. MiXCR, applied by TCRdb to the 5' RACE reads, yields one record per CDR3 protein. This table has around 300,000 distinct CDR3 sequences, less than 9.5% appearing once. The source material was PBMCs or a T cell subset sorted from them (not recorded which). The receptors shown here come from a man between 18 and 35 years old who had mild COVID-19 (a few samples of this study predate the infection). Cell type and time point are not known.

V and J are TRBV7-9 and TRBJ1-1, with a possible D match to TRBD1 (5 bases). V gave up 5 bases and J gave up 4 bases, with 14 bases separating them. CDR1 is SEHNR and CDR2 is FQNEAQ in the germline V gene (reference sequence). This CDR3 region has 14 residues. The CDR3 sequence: CASSPQAVRTEAFF. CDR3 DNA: TGTGCCAGCAGCCCACAGGCGGTTCGCACTGAAGCTTTCTTT.

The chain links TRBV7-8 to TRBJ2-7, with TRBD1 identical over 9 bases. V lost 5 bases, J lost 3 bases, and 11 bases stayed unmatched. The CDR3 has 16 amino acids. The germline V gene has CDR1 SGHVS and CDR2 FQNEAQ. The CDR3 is CASSASVGTGYYEQYF. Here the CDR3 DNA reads TGTGCCAGCAGCGCTAGTGTTGGGACAGGGTACTACGAGCAGTACTTC.

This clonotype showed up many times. The CDR3 region has the DNA TGCAGTGCTTGGATGGGGGCCAGAGGCACAGATACGCAGTATTTT. It codes for CSAWMGARGTDTQYF. The chain recombines TRBV20-1 with TRBJ2-3; TRBD1 might be the D (6 bases). V shed 5 bases and J shed 1 base, with 16 bases lying between them. The CDR3 is 15 residues long. Per the germline V gene, CDR1 is DFQATT and CDR2 is SNEGSKA (reference sequence).

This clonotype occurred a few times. The CDR3 here is CASSIQGAGEKLFF. CDR3 sequence (DNA): TGTGCCAGCAGCATACAGGGGGCGGGTGAAAAACTGTTTTTT. The chain is built from TRBV7-8 and TRBJ1-4, with 9 bases identical to TRBD1. Looked up from germline, CDR1 is SGHVS and CDR2 is FQNEAQ. This CDR3 region has 14 residues. With 5 bases clipped from V and 7 bases from J, the junction kept 5 bases outside the gene matches.

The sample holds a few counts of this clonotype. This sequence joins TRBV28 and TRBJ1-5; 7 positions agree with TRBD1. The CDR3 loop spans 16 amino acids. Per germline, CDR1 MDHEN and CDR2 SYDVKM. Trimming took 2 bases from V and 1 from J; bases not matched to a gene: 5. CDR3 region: CASSLRGQWSNQPQHF. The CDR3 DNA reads TGTGCCAGCAGTTTACGGGGACAGTGGAGCAATCAGCCCCAGCATTTT.

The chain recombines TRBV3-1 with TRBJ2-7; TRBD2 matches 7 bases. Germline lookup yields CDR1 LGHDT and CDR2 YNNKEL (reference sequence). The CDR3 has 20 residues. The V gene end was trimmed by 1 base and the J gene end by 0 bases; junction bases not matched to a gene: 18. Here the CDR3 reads CASSQAWGNRLAVYSYEQYF. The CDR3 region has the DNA TGTGCCAGCAGCCAAGCGTGGGGGAATAGGCTAGCGGTGTACTCCTACGAGCAGTACTTC.

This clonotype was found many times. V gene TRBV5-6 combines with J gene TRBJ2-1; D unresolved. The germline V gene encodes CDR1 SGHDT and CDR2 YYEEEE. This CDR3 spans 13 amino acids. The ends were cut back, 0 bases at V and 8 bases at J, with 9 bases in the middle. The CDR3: CASSLVSVDEQFF. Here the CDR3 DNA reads TGTGCCAGCAGCTTGGTGAGCGTCGATGAGCAGTTCTTC.

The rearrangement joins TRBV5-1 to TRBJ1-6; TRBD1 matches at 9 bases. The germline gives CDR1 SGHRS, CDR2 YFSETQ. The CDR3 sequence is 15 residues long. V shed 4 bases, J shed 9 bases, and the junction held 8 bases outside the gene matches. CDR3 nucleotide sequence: TGCGCCAGCAGCCCGTCGGGACAGGGACGTTCACCCCTCCACTTT. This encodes CASSPSGQGRSPLHF.

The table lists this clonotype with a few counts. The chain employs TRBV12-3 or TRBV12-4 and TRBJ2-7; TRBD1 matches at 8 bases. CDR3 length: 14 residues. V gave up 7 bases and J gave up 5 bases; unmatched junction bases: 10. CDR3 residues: CASKRWTGSHEQYF. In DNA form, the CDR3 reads TGTGCCAGCAAGAGATGGACAGGGTCCCACGAGCAGTACTTC.

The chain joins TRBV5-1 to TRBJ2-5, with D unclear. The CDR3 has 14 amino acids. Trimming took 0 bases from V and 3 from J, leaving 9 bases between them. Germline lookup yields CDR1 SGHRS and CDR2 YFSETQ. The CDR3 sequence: CASSLAYQKETQYF. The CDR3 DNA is TGCGCCAGCAGCTTGGCCTATCAGAAAGAGACCCAGTACTTC.

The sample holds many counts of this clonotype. CDR3 in DNA: TGTGCCAGCAGTTACGGGCCCCCTAGCCTCGAGCCCCAGCATTTT. Its protein product is CASSYGPPSLEPQHF. The chain recombines TRBV6-5 with TRBJ1-5; D remains unclear. This CDR3 comprises 15 residues. V lost 2 bases and J lost 8, with 16 bases in between. Germline CDR1 reads MNHEY; CDR2 reads SVGAGI.

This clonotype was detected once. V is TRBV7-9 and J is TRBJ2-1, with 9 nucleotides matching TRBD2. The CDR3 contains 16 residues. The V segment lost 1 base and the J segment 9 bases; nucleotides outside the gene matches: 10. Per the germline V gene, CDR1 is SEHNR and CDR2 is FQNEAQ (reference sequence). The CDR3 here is CASSLGGGAWASEQFF. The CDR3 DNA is TGTGCCAGCAGCTTAGGCGGGGGGGCTTGGGCGAGTGAGCAGTTCTTC.

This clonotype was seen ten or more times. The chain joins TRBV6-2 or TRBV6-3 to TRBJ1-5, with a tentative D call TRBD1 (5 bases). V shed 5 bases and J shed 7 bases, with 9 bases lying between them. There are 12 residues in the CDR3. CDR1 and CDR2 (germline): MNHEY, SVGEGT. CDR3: CASSRRGQPQHF. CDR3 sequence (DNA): TGTGCCAGCAGTCGACGGGGGCAGCCCCAGCATTTT.

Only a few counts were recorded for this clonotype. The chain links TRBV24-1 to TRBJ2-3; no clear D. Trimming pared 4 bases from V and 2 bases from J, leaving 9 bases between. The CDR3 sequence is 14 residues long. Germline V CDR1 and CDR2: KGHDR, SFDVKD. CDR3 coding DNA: TGTGCCACCAGTGACGCCGGGTACACAGATACGCAGTATTTT. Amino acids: CATSDAGYTDTQYF.

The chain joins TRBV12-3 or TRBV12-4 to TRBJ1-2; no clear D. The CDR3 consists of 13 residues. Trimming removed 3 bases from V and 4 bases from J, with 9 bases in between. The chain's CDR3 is CASSLRAVYGYTF. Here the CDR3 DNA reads TGTGCCAGCAGTTTGCGGGCAGTCTATGGCTACACCTTC.

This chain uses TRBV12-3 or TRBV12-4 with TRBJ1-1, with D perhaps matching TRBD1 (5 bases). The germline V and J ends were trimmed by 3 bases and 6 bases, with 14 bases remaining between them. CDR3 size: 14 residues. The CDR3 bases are TGTGCCAGCAGTTTTTTCCAGGGAAGGCCTGAAGCTTTCTTT. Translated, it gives CASSFFQGRPEAFF.

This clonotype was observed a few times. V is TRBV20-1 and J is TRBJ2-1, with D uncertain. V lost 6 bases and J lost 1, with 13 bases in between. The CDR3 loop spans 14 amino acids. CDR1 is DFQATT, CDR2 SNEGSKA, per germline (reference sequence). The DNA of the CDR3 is TGCAGTGCCCTTTCGATTATGTCCTACAATGAGCAGTTCTTC. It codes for CSALSIMSYNEQFF.

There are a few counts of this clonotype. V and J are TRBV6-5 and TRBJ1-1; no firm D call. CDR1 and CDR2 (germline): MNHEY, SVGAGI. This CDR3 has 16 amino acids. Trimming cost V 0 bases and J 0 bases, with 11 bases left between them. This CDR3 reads CASSYSIRRMNTEAFF. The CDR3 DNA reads TGTGCCAGCAGTTACTCGATAAGGCGGATGAACACTGAAGCTTTCTTT.

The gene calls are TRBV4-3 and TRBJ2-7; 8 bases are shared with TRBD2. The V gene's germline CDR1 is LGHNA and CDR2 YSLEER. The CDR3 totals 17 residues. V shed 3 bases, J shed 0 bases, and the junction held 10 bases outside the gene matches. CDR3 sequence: CASSQDTGGASSYEQYF. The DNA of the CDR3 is TGCGCCAGCAGCCAGGACACGGGAGGGGCATCCTCCTACGAGCAGTACTTC.

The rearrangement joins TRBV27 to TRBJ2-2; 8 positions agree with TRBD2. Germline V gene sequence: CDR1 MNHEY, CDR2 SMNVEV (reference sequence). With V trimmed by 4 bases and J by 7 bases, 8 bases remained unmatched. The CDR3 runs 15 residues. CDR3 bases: TGTGCCAGCAGTTCCGGGGGGGCAGGTGGCGGGGAGCTGTTTTTT. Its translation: CASSSGGAGGGELFF.

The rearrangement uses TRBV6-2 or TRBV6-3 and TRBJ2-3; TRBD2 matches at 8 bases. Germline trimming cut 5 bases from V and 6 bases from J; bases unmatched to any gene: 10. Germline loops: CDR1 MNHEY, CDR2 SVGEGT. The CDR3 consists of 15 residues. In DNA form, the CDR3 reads TGTGCCAGCAGTCAAGCGGGGGTAGGCGTCGATACGCAGTATTTT. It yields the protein CASSQAGVGVDTQYF.

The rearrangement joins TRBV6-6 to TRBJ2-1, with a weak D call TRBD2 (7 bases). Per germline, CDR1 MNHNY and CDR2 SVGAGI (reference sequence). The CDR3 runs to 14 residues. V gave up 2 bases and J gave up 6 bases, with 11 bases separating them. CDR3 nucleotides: TGTGCCAGCAGTTACGGGGGGGCCGGCAATGAGCAGTTCTTC. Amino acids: CASSYGGAGNEQFF.

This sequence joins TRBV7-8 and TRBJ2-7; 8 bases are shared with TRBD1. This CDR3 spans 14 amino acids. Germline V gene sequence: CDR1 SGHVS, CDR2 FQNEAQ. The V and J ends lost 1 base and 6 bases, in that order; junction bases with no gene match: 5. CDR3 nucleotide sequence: TGTGCCAGCAGCTTAGGGCAGGGGGCCTGCGAGCAGTACTTC. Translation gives CASSLGQGACEQYF.

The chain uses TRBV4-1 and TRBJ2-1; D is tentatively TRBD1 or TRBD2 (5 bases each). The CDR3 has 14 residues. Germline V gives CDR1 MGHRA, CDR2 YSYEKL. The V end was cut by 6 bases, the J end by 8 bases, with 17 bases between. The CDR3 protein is CASRTTTGFYEQFF. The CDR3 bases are TGCGCCAGCAGGACGACTACAGGATTTTATGAGCAGTTCTTC.

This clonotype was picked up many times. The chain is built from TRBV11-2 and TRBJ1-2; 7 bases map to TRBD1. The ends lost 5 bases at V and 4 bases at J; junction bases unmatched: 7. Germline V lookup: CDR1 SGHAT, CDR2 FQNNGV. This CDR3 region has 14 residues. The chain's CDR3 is CASSPGQAGYGYTF. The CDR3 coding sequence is TGTGCCAGCAGCCCAGGACAGGCGGGCTATGGCTACACCTTC.

Written as DNA, the CDR3 is TGTGCCAGCAGCCTCGGCGGGAGGAGCTCCTACAATGAGCAGTTCTTC. Its translation: CASSLGGRSSYNEQFF. V is TRBV6-2 or TRBV6-3 and J is TRBJ2-1, with TRBD2 matching over 8 bases. The CDR3 runs 16 residues. Looked up from germline, CDR1 is MNHEY and CDR2 is SVGEGT. J was trimmed by 0 bases and V by 6 bases; bases with no gene match: 7.

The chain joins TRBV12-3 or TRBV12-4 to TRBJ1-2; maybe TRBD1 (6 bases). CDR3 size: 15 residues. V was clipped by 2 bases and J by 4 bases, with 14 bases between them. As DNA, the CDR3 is TGTGCCAGCAGTTTAAGGCTGACAGGCATCTATGGCTACACCTTC. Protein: CASSLRLTGIYGYTF.

The CDR3 protein is CASSNRRVSGANVLTF. The CDR3 DNA follows: TGTGCCAGCAGCAACCGACGAGTCTCTGGGGCCAACGTCCTGACTTTC. V gene TRBV7-9 combines with J gene TRBJ2-6; no clear D gene. Trimming pared 5 bases from V and 0 bases from J, leaving 11 bases between. The CDR3 spans 16 residues. The V gene's germline CDR1 is SEHNR and CDR2 FQNEAQ (reference sequence).

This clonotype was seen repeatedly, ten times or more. As DNA, the CDR3 is TGTGCCAGCAGCGTTAGCTCTGGGGCCAACGTCCTGACTTTC. Translating it yields CASSVSSGANVLTF. This rearrangement joins TRBV7-3 to TRBJ2-6, with unresolved D. V was shortened by 5 bases and J by 0 bases, with 5 bases between the two germline ends. The CDR3 sequence is 14 residues long. Germline CDR1 and CDR2: SGHTA and FQGTGA. Drawing the rest from reference TRBV7-3 and TRBJ2-6, the complete variable domain is GAGVSQTPSNKVTEKGKYVELRCDPISGHTALYWYRQSLGQGPEFLIYFQGTGAADDSGLPNDRFFAVRPEGSVSTLKIQRTERGDSAVYLCASSVSSGANVLTFGAGSRLTVL.

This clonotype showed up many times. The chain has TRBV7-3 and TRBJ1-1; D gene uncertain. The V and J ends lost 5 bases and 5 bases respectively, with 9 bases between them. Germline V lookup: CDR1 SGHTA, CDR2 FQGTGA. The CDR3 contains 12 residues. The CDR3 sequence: CASSTTRTEAFF. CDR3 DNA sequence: TGTGCCAGCAGCACCACACGGACTGAAGCTTTCTTT.

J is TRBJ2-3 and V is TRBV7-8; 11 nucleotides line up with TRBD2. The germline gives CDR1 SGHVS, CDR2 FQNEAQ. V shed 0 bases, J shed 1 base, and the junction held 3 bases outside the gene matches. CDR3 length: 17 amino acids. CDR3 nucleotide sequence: TGTGCCAGCAGCTTAGCGCTACTAGCGGGGGGCACAGATACGCAGTATTTT. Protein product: CASSLALLAGGTDTQYF.

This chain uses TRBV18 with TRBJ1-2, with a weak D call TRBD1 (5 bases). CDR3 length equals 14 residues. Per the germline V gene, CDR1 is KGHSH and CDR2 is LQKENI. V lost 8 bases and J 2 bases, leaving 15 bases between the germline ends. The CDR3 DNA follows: TGTGCCAGCGGACTTGACAGTGGCAACTATGGCTACACCTTC. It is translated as CASGLDSGNYGYTF. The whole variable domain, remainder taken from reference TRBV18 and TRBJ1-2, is NAGVMQNPRHLVRRRGQEARLRCSPMKGHSHVYWYRQLPEEGLKFMVYLQKENIIDESGMPKERFSAEFPKEGPSILRIQQVVRGDSAAYFCASGLDSGNYGYTFGSGTRLTVV.